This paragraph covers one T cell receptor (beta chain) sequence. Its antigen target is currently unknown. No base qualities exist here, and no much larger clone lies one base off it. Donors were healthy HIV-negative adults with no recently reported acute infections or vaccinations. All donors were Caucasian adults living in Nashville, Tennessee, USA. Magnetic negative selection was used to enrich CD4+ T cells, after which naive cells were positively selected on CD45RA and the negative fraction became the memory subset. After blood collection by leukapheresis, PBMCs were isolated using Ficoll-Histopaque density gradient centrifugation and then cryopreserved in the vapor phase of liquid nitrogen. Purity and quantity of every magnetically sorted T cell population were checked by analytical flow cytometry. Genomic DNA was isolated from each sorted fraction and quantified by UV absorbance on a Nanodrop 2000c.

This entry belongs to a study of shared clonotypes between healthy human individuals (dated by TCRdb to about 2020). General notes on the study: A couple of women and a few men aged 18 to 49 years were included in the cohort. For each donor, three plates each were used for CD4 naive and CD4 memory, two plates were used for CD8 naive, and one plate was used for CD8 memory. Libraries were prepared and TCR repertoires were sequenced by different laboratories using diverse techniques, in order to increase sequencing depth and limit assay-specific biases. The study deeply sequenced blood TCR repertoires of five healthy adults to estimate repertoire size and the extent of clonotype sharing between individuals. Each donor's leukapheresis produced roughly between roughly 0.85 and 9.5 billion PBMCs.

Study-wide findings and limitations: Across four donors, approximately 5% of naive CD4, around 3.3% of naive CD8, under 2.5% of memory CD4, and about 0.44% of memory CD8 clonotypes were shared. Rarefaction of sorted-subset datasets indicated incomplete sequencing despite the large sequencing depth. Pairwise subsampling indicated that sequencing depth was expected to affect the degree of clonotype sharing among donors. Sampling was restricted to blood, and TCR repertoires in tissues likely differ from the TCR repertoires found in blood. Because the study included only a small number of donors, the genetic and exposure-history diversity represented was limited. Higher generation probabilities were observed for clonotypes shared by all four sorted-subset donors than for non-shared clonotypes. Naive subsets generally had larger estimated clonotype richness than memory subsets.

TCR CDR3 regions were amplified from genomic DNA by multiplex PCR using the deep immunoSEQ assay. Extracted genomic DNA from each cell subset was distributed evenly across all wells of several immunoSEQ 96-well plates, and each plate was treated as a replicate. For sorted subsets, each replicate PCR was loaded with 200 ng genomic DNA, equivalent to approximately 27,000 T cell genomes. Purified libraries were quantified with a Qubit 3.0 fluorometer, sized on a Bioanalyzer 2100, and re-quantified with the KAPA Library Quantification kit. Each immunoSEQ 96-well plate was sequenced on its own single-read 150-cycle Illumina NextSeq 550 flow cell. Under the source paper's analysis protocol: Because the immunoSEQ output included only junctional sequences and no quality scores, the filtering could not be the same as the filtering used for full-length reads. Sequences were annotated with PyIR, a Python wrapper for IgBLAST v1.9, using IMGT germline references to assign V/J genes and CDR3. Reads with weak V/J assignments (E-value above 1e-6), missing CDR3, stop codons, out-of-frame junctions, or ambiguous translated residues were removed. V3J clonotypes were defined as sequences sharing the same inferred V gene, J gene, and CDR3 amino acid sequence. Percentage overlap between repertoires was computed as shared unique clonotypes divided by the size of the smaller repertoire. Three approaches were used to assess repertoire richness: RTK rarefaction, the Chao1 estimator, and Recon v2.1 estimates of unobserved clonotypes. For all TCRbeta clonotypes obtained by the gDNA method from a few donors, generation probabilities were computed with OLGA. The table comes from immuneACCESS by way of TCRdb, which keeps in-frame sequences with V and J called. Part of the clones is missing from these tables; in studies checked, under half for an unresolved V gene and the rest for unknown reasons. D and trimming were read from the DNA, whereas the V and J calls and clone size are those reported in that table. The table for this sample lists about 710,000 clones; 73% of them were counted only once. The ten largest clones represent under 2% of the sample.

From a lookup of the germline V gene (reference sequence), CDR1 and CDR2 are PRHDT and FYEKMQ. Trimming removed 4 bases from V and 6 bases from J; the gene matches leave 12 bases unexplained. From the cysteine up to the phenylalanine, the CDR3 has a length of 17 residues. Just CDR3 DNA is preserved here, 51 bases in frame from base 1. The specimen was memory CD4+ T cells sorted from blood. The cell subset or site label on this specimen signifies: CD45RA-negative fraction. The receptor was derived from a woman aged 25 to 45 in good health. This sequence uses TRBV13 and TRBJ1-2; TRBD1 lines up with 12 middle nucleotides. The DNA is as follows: TGTGCCAGCAGCTCCGGGACAGGGGGCACGAGGCGCGATGGCTACACCTTC. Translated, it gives CASSSGTGGTRRDGYTF. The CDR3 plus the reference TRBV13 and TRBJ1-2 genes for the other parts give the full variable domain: AAGVIQSPRHLIKEKRETATLKCYPIPRHDTVYWYQQGPGQDPQFLISFYEKMQSDKGSIPDRFSAQQFSDYHSELNMSSLELGDSALYFCASSSGTGGTRRDGYTFGSGTRLTVV.